Below are 16 T cell receptor beta chains sequenced from a single sample in a study of PD-L1 blockade in urothelial cancer. Time point described: peripheral blood 6 weeks after treatment start. TCRdb's table, derived via immunoSEQ multiplex PCR, lists solely in-frame clones and lacks some. The sample has about 48,000 clones, roughly 86% seen once. The sample consisted of PBMCs, taken around atezolizumab (anti-PD-L1) treatment. These receptors all stem from a man between 60 and 75 years old with urothelial cancer.

In DNA form, the CDR3 reads TGTGCCAGCAGGTGGGCGCTAAACACTGAAGCTTTCTTT. This gives the protein CASRWALNTEAFF. The chain has TRBV28 and TRBJ1-1; D is undetermined. Germline assignment: CDR1 MDHEN and CDR2 SYDVKM. V was cut by 6 bases and J by 2 bases, with 10 bases left in between. The CDR3 spans 13 residues.

This clone was found a few times. DNA of the CDR3: TGTGCCAGCATAACCGGGACAGGGGGCAATCAGCCCCAGCATTTT. Protein: CASITGTGGNQPQHF. J is TRBJ1-5 and V is TRBV6-1; 10 bases align to TRBD1. CDR1 MNHNS and CDR2 SASEGT come from the germline V gene. Trimming removed 7 bases from V and 2 bases from J; junction bases left unmatched: 5. The CDR3 is 15 amino acids.

The rearrangement links TRBV12-5 to TRBJ2-7; 7 bases map to TRBD1. J lost 9 bases, V lost 6 bases, and 8 bases had no gene match. The germline CDR1 and CDR2 sequences are LGHNT and FRNRAP. The CDR3 length is 12 residues. This CDR3 is CASGPQGLGQYF. For the CDR3, the DNA is TGTGCTAGTGGACCACAGGGGTTGGGGCAGTACTTC.

The chain employs TRBV11-2 and TRBJ1-5, with D maybe TRBD1 (6 bases). The V end was cut by 1 base, the J end by 6 bases, with 7 bases between. The CDR3 contains 13 residues. Germline V gives CDR1 SGHAT, CDR2 FQNNGV. CDR3 DNA: TGTGCCAGCAGCTTAGGAGGGGGTCAGCCCCAGCATTTT. This gives the protein CASSLGGGQPQHF.

The chain employs TRBV15 and TRBJ2-1; TRBD2 aligns across 9 bases. The trim removed 4 bases at V and 3 bases at J, leaving 1 base unmatched. Germline lookup yields CDR1 LNHNV and CDR2 YYDKDF (reference sequence). The CDR3 runs 14 residues. The CDR3 here is CATSKTSGYNEQFF. Here the CDR3 DNA reads TGTGCCACCAGCAAGACTAGCGGCTACAATGAGCAGTTCTTC.

This chain joins TRBV5-1 and TRBJ1-5; 7 bases are a match to TRBD1. Germline loops: CDR1 SGHRS, CDR2 YFSETQ. V was pared by 1 base and J by 8 bases, with 6 bases of the junction left unmatched. The CDR3 has 14 residues. CDR3 sequence (DNA): TGCGCCAGCAGCTTGCTAGGGGGGACAGAGCCCCAGCATTTT. Encoded protein: CASSLLGGTEPQHF.

This chain uses TRBV5-1 with TRBJ1-6, with D uncertain. Trimming shortened V by 3 bases and J by 7 bases, and 17 bases separated the two germline ends. CDR3 length: 16 amino acids. Germline CDR1 and CDR2: SGHRS and YFSETQ. For the CDR3, the DNA is TGCGCCAGCAGCTCGACTCTGGCCAGCGGCAATTCACCCCTCCACTTT. The encoded protein is CASSSTLASGNSPLHF.

This clone was detected a few times. The chain carries TRBV28 and TRBJ1-6; 7 bases agree with TRBD1. Germline CDR1 reads MDHEN; CDR2 reads SYDVKM. The CDR3 runs to 15 residues. V was pared by 6 bases and J by 9 bases, with 11 bases of the junction left unmatched. Here the CDR3 reads CASRGTELLSSPLHF. DNA of the CDR3: TGTGCCAGCAGAGGGACAGAGCTTTTGTCTTCACCCCTCCACTTT.

The chain carries TRBV5-1 and TRBJ1-6; D gene unclear. The germline gives CDR1 SGHRS, CDR2 YFSETQ. The CDR3 is 16 residues long. Trimming cost V 0 bases and J 8 bases, with 15 bases left between them. The CDR3 sequence: CASSLAQPSTYSPLHF. CDR3 in DNA: TGCGCCAGCAGCTTGGCACAGCCCTCTACTTATTCACCCCTCCACTTT.

V is TRBV15 and J is TRBJ1-1, with TRBD1 matching 8 bases. Germline CDR1 LNHNV, CDR2 YYDKDF (reference sequence). V lost 6 bases to trimming and J lost 6 bases; unmatched junction nucleotides: 12. This CDR3 comprises 15 residues. CDR3 sequence (DNA): TGTGCCACCAGAGGCCCCCGACAGGGGATTCCTGAAGCTTTCTTT. It yields the protein CATRGPRQGIPEAFF.

This chain connects TRBV6-5 to TRBJ1-1; no clear D gene. This CDR3 is 15 amino acids long. V was clipped by 2 bases and J by 0 bases, with 10 bases between them. Germline V gives CDR1 MNHEY, CDR2 SVGAGI. The CDR3 coding sequence is TGTGCCAGCAGTTACACCGGGGAATTGAACACTGAAGCTTTCTTT. Translating gives CASSYTGELNTEAFF.

The chain recombines TRBV28 with TRBJ1-1; D remains ambiguous. The CDR3 length is 12 residues. Germline V gene sequence: CDR1 MDHEN, CDR2 SYDVKM. Trimming left V 5 bases short and J 1 base short, with 5 bases between. DNA of the CDR3: TGTGCCAGCAGTCGACAGAACACTGAAGCTTTCTTT. Protein sequence: CASSRQNTEAFF. The variable domain in full, completed from reference TRBV28 and TRBJ1-1, reads DVKVTQSSRYLVKRTGEKVFLECVQDMDHENMFWYRQDPGLGLRLIYFSYDVKMKEKGDIPEGYSVSREKKERFSLILESASTNQTSMYLCASSRQNTEAFFGQGTRLTVV.

The chain employs TRBV6-1 and TRBJ1-2, with TRBD1 matching 8 bases. The CDR3 consists of 16 residues. The germline gives CDR1 MNHNS, CDR2 SASEGT. The V segment lost 4 bases and the J segment 4 bases; nucleotides outside the gene matches: 11. CDR3 in amino acids: CASSAPGLQGAYGYTF. CDR3 sequence (DNA): TGTGCCAGCAGTGCACCAGGACTCCAGGGGGCCTATGGCTACACCTTC.

The V gene is TRBV10-3, the J gene TRBJ2-7, with D maybe TRBD1 (5 bases). The germline gives CDR1 ENHRY, CDR2 SYGVKD. This CDR3 region has 16 residues. V dropped 5 bases and J dropped 4 bases, with 21 bases sitting between them. The CDR3 is CAISPRDSAFPYEQYF. CDR3 nucleotides: TGTGCCATCAGTCCCCGAGACAGTGCCTTCCCTTACGAGCAGTACTTC.

V usage is TRBV5-1 and J usage is TRBJ1-5; a possible D gene is TRBD1 (5 bases). V lost 0 bases to trimming and J lost 7 bases, with 11 bases between them. This CDR3 comprises 14 residues. Germline CDR1 and CDR2: SGHRS and YFSETQ. The CDR3, as DNA: TGCGCCAGCAGCTTGGATGGGGGGGAACAGCCCCAGCATTTT. It translates to CASSLDGGEQPQHF.

V usage is TRBV27 and J usage is TRBJ1-1, with 9 bases lining up with TRBD1. In germline, CDR1 is MNHEY, CDR2 SMNVEV (reference sequence). Losses at the gene ends were 0 bases for V and 1 base for J; bases not matched to a gene: 3. This CDR3 spans 16 amino acids. The CDR3 bases are TGTGCCAGCAGTTTATCACAGGGGGCATGGAACACTGAAGCTTTCTTT. Its protein product is CASSLSQGAWNTEAFF.